The 4 T cell receptor beta chains listed next were all sequenced from one sample in a study of CD8 T cells in ankylosing spondylitis. Overall study findings and caveats: In ankylosing spondylitis blood, a motif of fewer than 10 highly homologous TCR beta variants appeared characteristic.

No antigen is known for these receptors. TCRdb reprocessed the 5' RACE reads via MiXCR and lists one record per CDR3 protein. The sample consists of hundreds of thousands of distinct CDR3 sequences, 12% of them appearing once. Sequencing was done on a sample of blood, either unsorted or a sorted T cell fraction (not recorded which). These receptors were taken from a male donor with ankylosing spondylitis.

The chain carries TRBV10-3 and TRBJ2-2, with unresolved D. Per the germline V gene, CDR1 is ENHRY and CDR2 is SYGVKD. The CDR3 is 13 residues long. V was pared by 4 bases and J by 7 bases, with 10 bases between. CDR3 sequence reads: CAISGVGRGELFF. CDR3 coding DNA: TGTGCCATCAGTGGGGTGGGTCGCGGGGAGCTGTTTTTT.

This clonotype occurred many times. The chain joins TRBV29-1 to TRBJ2-7, with D perhaps matching TRBD2 (7 bases). The V and J ends lost 3 bases and 1 base respectively, with 13 bases between them. Germline-derived CDR1 and CDR2 are SQVTM and ANQGSEA. The length of the CDR3 is 14 residues. CDR3 sequence: CSVDAGASSYEQYF. The CDR3 DNA sequence: TGCAGCGTTGATGCGGGGGCCTCATCCTACGAGCAGTACTTC.

V is TRBV4-3 and J is TRBJ2-1; 12 positions agree with TRBD2. Trimming took 1 base from V and 10 from J; bases not matched to a gene: 11. Germline CDR1 reads LGHNA; CDR2 reads YSLEER. The CDR3 length is 17 residues. DNA of the CDR3: TGCGCCAGCAGCCAAGGGCTAGCGGGGGGGCTTCGACGCGAGCAGTTCTTC. Amino acid sequence: CASSQGLAGGLRREQFF.

J is TRBJ2-1 and V is TRBV7-9; D is perhaps TRBD1 (6 bases). CDR1 and CDR2 from the germline V gene are SEHNR and FQNEAQ (reference sequence). The CDR3 totals 16 residues. With 0 bases removed from V and 4 bases from J, the gap between germline ends came to 13 bases. The CDR3 here is CASSLAFGGPYNEQFF. DNA for the CDR3: TGTGCCAGCAGCTTAGCGTTTGGGGGCCCTTACAATGAGCAGTTCTTC.